This T cell receptor beta chain was retrieved from a study of T cells in Graves' hyperthyroidism and ophthalmopathy. This clonotype was observed at least ten times. Its antigen is as yet unknown. CDR3 length: 15 amino acids. V dropped 5 bases and J dropped 11 bases, with 22 bases sitting between them. Germline V gives CDR1 SGHAT, CDR2 FQNNGV. Broader study findings: Most expanded thyroid clonotypes above 0.001 also appeared in blood. A model of 13 V-J features distinguished ophthalmopathy from stable hyperthyroidism.

Uncontrolled infection, other autoimmune disease, pregnancy or lactation disqualified patients from enrolment. Isolation of PBMCs was performed on around 9.8 ml fresh peripheral blood. RNA transcripts yielded amplified TCR beta CDR3 regions. An initial round of RT-PCR targeting the TCR CDR3 relied on the HTBI primer set. MiXCR was run by TCRdb on the multiplex PCR reads, yielding one entry per CDR3 protein. This sample has about 480,000 distinct CDR3 sequences, with 13% to 15% found just once. The source of this sequence is a woman aged 18-30 years with Graves' hyperthyroidism. The chain is built from TRBV11-2 and TRBJ2-4; tentatively, D is TRBD2 (6 bases). Sequencing was done on a sample of blood. The CDR3 region has the DNA TGTGCCAGCAGCCCACTAAGCGGGTCCCCGGATCTTCAGTACTTC. This codes for CASSPLSGSPDLQYF. Full variable domain (outside the CDR3, taken from reference TRBV11-2 and TRBJ2-4): EAGVAQSPRYKIIEKRQSVAFWCNPISGHATLYWYQQILGQGPKLLIQFQNNGVVDDSQLPKDRFSAERLKGVDSTLKIQPAKLEDSAVYLCASSPLSGSPDLQYFGAGTRLSVL.